This TCR beta chain is from a study of cytomegalovirus exposure and HLA in healthy donors. As to this clone: Its cognate antigen is unknown.

Whole-study results and caveats: Among the sequence variants, a highly shared cluster was likely an artifact of sequencing.

The PCR employed 60 Vbeta primers together with 13 Jbeta primers. Data came from immunoSEQ multiplex PCR; TCRdb stores just in-frame clones and leaves some out. The table includes about 160,000 clones, roughly 79% detected once. V was clipped by 3 bases and J by 0 bases, with 12 bases between them. This CDR3 has 16 amino acids. Germline CDR1 and CDR2: LGHNA and YNFKEQ. Material: PBMCs. The J gene is TRBJ1-3, the V gene TRBV4-2; D is uncertain. This TCR came from a man aged 25 to 40 in good health and CMV-seronegative. CDR3 amino acids: CASSHPGLISGNTIYF. The DNA of the CDR3 is TGTGCCAGCAGCCACCCAGGACTGATCTCTGGAAACACCATATATTTT.